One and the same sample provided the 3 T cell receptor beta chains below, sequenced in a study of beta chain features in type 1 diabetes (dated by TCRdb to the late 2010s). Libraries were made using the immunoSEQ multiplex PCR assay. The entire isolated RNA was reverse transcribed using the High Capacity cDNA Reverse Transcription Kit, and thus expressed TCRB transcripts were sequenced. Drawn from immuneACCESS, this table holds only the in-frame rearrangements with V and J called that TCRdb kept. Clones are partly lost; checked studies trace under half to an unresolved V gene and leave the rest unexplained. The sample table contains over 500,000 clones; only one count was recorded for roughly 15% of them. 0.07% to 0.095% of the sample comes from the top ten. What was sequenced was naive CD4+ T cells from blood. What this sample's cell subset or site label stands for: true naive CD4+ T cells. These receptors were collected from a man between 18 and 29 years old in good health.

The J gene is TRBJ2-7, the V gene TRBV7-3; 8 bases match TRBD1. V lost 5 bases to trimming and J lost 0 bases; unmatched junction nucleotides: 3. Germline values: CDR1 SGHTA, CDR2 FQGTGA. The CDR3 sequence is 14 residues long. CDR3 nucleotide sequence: TGTGCCAGCAGCCGGGACAGGAGCTCCTACGAGCAGTACTTC. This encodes CASSRDRSSYEQYF.

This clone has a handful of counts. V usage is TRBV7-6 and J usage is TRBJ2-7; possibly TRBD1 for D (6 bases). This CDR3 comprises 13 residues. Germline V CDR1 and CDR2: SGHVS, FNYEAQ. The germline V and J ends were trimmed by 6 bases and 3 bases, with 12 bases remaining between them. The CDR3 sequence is CASSLATGYEQYF. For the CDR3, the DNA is TGTGCCAGCAGTCTCGCGACAGGCTACGAGCAGTACTTC.

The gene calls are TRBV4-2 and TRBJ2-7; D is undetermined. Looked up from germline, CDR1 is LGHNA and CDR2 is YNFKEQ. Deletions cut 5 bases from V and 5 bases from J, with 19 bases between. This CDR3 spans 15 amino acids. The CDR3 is CASSTDPSTKDEQYF. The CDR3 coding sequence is TGTGCCAGCAGCACAGATCCCTCCACGAAGGACGAGCAGTACTTC.